This TCR beta chain originates from a study of CD8+CD57+ T cells in acquired aplastic anemia. Using genomic DNA as the template, TCR beta VDJ and CDR3 profiling was carried out. TCRdb recomputed calls from the reads with MiXCR, one row per CDR3 protein. This table has 150,000 to 180,000 distinct CDR3 sequences, roughly half appearing once. Study outcomes and limitations: Significance was not reached for CD8+ Simpson's diversity between patients and controls.

Trimming took 5 bases from V and 1 from J, leaving 15 bases between them. The CDR3 covers 16 residues. Germline V gives CDR1 LNHNV, CDR2 YYDKDF (reference sequence). Remarks on this clonotype: Its antigen remains unidentified.

Whoever was chosen for sequencing had shown CD8+CD57+ cell expansion by flow cytometry. V and J are TRBV15 and TRBJ1-3; no firm D call. What was sequenced was sorted CD4+, CD8+, or CD8+CD57+ T cells (not recorded which) from PBMCs. The sequence was obtained from a human donor with aplastic anemia. The DNA of the CDR3 is TGTGCCACCAGCTCAATCGGATGGGGTTCTGGAAACACCATATATTTT. Amino acids: CATSSIGWGSGNTIYF. The whole variable domain, remainder taken from reference TRBV15 and TRBJ1-3, is DAMVIQNPRYQVTQFGKPVTLSCSQTLNHNVMYWYQQKSSQAPKLLFHYYDKDFNNEADTPDNFQSRRPNTSFCFLDIRSPGLGDTAMYLCATSSIGWGSGNTIYFGEGSWLTVV.